This T cell receptor (beta chain) is drawn from a study of T cell changes during pregnancy in multiple sclerosis. The CDR3 has 16 amino acids. V dropped 3 bases and J dropped 1 base, with 15 bases sitting between them. The germline gives CDR1 LGHNA, CDR2 YNFKEQ. The data were produced by immunoSEQ multiplex PCR, yet TCRdb's version contains in-frame clones alone and is incomplete. The sample records 70,000 or so clones, 91% being singletons. This chain connects TRBV4-2 to TRBJ1-2, with a weak D call TRBD1 (6 bases). The sample here was peripheral blood, taken in the third trimester of pregnancy. The receptor was derived from a female donor in good health, enrolled as a control in a pregnancy study. The CDR3 DNA is TGTGCCAGCAGCCAGGATGGACAGATGGGTAACTATGGCTACACCTTC. It encodes CASSQDGQMGNYGYTF.